A single sample gave rise to the 21 T cell receptor beta chains below, sequenced in a study of cytomegalovirus exposure and HLA in healthy donors. Researchers ran the PCR with 60 Vbeta and 13 Jbeta primers. Repertoires were generated with immunoSEQ multiplex PCR, while TCRdb's copy carries only in-frame clones and drops some. The sample records about 220,000 clones, approximately 80% being singletons. Sequencing used PBMCs. All receptors derive from a boy aged 2-15 years in good health and CMV-seronegative.

This chain connects TRBV19 to TRBJ2-2, with a tentative D call TRBD2 (7 bases). There are 16 residues in the CDR3. Trimming cost V 9 bases and J 4 bases, with 21 bases left between them. CDR1 is LNHDA and CDR2 is SQIVND in the germline V gene (reference sequence). The CDR3 nucleotides read TGTGCCAGCATCGAGGGGGAGGGAGGGATCACCGGGGAGCTGTTTTTT. Its translation is CASIEGEGGITGELFF.

The rearrangement joins TRBV27 to TRBJ2-5, with 8 bases aligning to TRBD1. The J call may be wrong; the DNA end is better matched by TRBJ2-7. CDR1 is MNHEY, CDR2 SMNVEV, per germline (reference sequence). CDR3 length equals 13 residues. CDR3 in DNA: TGTGCCAGCAGCCCGGACAGGGCCTACGAGCAGTACTTC. Translating gives CASSPDRAYEQYF.

The chain combines TRBV5-1 with TRBJ2-3; 10 bases agree with TRBD2. CDR1 is SGHRS and CDR2 is YFSETQ in the germline V gene. This CDR3 region has 17 residues. With 0 bases clipped from V and 4 bases from J, the junction kept 8 bases outside the gene matches. In DNA form, the CDR3 reads TGCGCCAGCAGCTTGGCATCTAGCGGGAGAGGGGCAGATACGCAGTATTTT. Protein sequence: CASSLASSGRGADTQYF.

V is TRBV2 and J is TRBJ1-2, with TRBD1 matching 10 bases. The CDR3 consists of 14 residues. CDR1 is SNHLY and CDR2 is FYNNEI in the germline V gene. J lost 4 bases, V lost 7 bases, and 6 bases had no gene match. CDR3 sequence (DNA): TGTGCCAGCAACCGGGACAGGGGACTCTATGGCTACACCTTC. Amino acids: CASNRDRGLYGYTF.

The chain joins TRBV7-3 to TRBJ2-1; tentative D call: TRBD2 (6 bases). V lost 5 bases, J lost 0 bases, and 11 bases lay in between. This CDR3 region has 15 residues. CDR1 SGHTA and CDR2 FQGTGA come from the germline V gene. This chain's CDR3 is CASSALGGSYNEQFF. DNA for the CDR3: TGTGCCAGCAGCGCCCTCGGGGGCTCCTACAATGAGCAGTTCTTC.

The V gene is TRBV6-5, the J gene TRBJ2-5; D is perhaps TRBD1 (5 bases). Trimming stripped 5 bases from V and 5 bases from J, with 12 bases between. The CDR3 has 13 residues. In germline, CDR1 is MNHEY, CDR2 SVGAGI. CDR3 amino acids: CASSPLRGETQYF. The CDR3 nucleotides are TGTGCCAGCAGTCCTCTAAGGGGTGAGACCCAGTACTTC.

CDR3 loop: CASSLVPGGLYNEQFF. As DNA, the CDR3 is TGTGCCAGCAGCTTAGTACCGGGAGGGCTGTACAATGAGCAGTTCTTC. The chain is built from TRBV11-2 and TRBJ2-1; TRBD2 matches 8 bases. V lost 1 base, J lost 4 bases, and 6 bases stayed unmatched. The CDR3 consists of 16 residues. CDR1 and CDR2 from the germline V gene are SGHAT and FQNNGV.

This chain links TRBV5-6 with TRBJ2-3; D possibly corresponds to TRBD2 (6 bases). The germline V and J ends were trimmed by 3 bases and 6 bases, with 14 bases remaining between them. The CDR3 covers 14 residues. The germline gives CDR1 SGHDT, CDR2 YYEEEE. The CDR3 region has the DNA TGTGCCAGCAGCTGGACGACTAGTGCGGATACGCAGTATTTT. Translated: CASSWTTSADTQYF. Filled out from reference TRBV5-6 and TRBJ2-3, the complete variable domain reads DAGVTQSPTHLIKTRGQQVTLRCSPKSGHDTVSWYQQALGQGPQFIFQYYEEEERQRGNFPDRFSGHQFPNYSSELNVNALLLGDSALYLCASSWTTSADTQYFGPGTRLTVL.

A single count supports this clone. The rearrangement uses TRBV28 and TRBJ1-2; TRBD1 aligns across 9 bases. This CDR3 comprises 15 residues. V trimming: 6 bases; J trimming: 4 bases; junction bases outside the gene matches: 9. Germline-derived CDR1 and CDR2 are MDHEN and SYDVKM. This CDR3 reads CASRAGDRATYGYTF. In DNA form, the CDR3 reads TGTGCCAGCAGGGCCGGGGACAGGGCGACCTATGGCTACACCTTC.

This clone was detected a few times. The V call is TRBV6-5, the J call TRBJ2-1; a weak D match, TRBD1 (5 bases). The germline V and J ends were trimmed by 2 bases and 0 bases, with 8 bases remaining between them. CDR3 length: 15 amino acids. The V gene's germline CDR1 is MNHEY and CDR2 SVGAGI. CDR3 in amino acids: CASSYTGSSYNEQFF. Here the CDR3 DNA reads TGTGCCAGCAGTTACACAGGAAGCTCCTACAATGAGCAGTTCTTC.

For the CDR3, the DNA is TGTGCCATCAGTGTTCCCGGGGGAGGCTACGAGCAGTACTTC. It yields the protein CAISVPGGGYEQYF. This chain connects TRBV10-3 to TRBJ2-7, with a weak D call TRBD2 (6 bases). Germline values: CDR1 ENHRY, CDR2 SYGVKD. The CDR3 consists of 14 residues. V shed 4 bases and J shed 3 bases, with 13 bases lying between them.

The sample holds one count of this clone. The chain recombines TRBV30 with TRBJ1-3; D is possibly TRBD1 (6 bases). The V gene lost 2 bases and the J gene lost 1 base, with 12 bases spanning the gap. The CDR3 spans 15 residues. From germline, CDR1 is GTSNPN and CDR2 SVGIG (reference sequence). The chain's CDR3 is CAWSSGDISGNTIYF. The CDR3 region has the DNA TGTGCCTGGAGTAGTGGGGACATATCTGGAAACACCATATATTTT.

The CDR3 bases are TGTGCCAGCAGCTTAGGACTAGCGGGACCTTCCTACGAGCAGTACTTC. It encodes CASSLGLAGPSYEQYF. The chain couples TRBV7-9 to TRBJ2-7, with TRBD2 matching 11 bases. CDR3 size: 16 residues. CDR1 and CDR2 (germline): SEHNR, FQNEAQ (reference sequence). Trimming took 1 base from V and 1 from J; bases not matched to a gene: 3.

The chain uses TRBV29-1 and TRBJ1-2; 8 positions match TRBD1. Looked up from germline, CDR1 is SQVTM and CDR2 is ANQGSEA. V lost 3 bases, J lost 7 bases, and 4 bases stayed unmatched. This CDR3 contains 12 residues. The CDR3 bases are TGCAGCGTTGAGGACAGGGCAACTGGCTACACCTTC. It specifies CSVEDRATGYTF.

The chain recombines TRBV11-2 with TRBJ2-7, with 8 bases lining up with TRBD2. After removal of 1 base from V and 7 bases from J, the junction contained 12 bases not matched to a gene. In germline, CDR1 is SGHAT, CDR2 FQNNGV. The CDR3 has 16 residues. In nucleotides, the CDR3 is TGTGCCAGCAGCTTAGGGGGGCCGGGACTAGTCTTTGAGCAGTACTTC. It codes for CASSLGGPGLVFEQYF. Drawing the rest from reference TRBV11-2 and TRBJ2-7, the complete variable domain is EAGVAQSPRYKIIEKRQSVAFWCNPISGHATLYWYQQILGQGPKLLIQFQNNGVVDDSQLPKDRFSAERLKGVDSTLKIQPAKLEDSAVYLCASSLGGPGLVFEQYFGPGTRLTVT.

The CDR3 DNA is TGTGCCAGCAGTGAACGATGGCAGGGGAGTCAGCCCCAGCATTTT. Translating gives CASSERWQGSQPQHF. The genes are TRBV2 and TRBJ1-5, with a weak D call TRBD1 (6 bases). Germline assignment: CDR1 SNHLY and CDR2 FYNNEI. The CDR3 extends over 15 amino acids. V was shortened by 2 bases and J by 6 bases, with 14 bases between the two germline ends.

The V gene is TRBV19, the J gene TRBJ1-3; D call uncertain. Germline-derived CDR1 and CDR2 are LNHDA and SQIVND (reference sequence). The CDR3 consists of 15 residues. Trimming pared 2 bases from V and 0 bases from J, leaving 8 bases between. CDR3 loop: CASSITLSSGNTIYF. In DNA form, the CDR3 reads TGTGCCAGTAGTATAACTCTTAGCTCTGGAAACACCATATATTTT.

This chain links TRBV29-1 with TRBJ2-7, with D maybe TRBD1 (5 bases). The V gene lost 2 bases and the J gene lost 3 bases, with 5 bases spanning the gap. Per germline, CDR1 SQVTM and CDR2 ANQGSEA. The CDR3 covers 11 residues. CDR3 nucleotide sequence: TGCAGCGTTGAAAGGGGCTACGAGCAGTACTTC. Protein sequence: CSVERGYEQYF.

The CDR3 region has the DNA TGTGCCAGCAGCTTCCGGCAGGGAGGTTCACCCCTCCACTTT. Protein product: CASSFRQGGSPLHF. The chain has TRBV5-6 and TRBJ1-6; weak D call: TRBD1 (5 bases). Germline loops: CDR1 SGHDT, CDR2 YYEEEE. The V gene lost 2 bases and the J gene lost 9 bases, with 12 bases spanning the gap. The CDR3 loop spans 14 amino acids.

This clone came up once. This chain uses TRBV7-9 with TRBJ1-4; D possibly corresponds to TRBD1 (6 bases). V gave up 5 bases and J gave up 6 bases, with 16 bases separating them. The CDR3 sequence is 15 residues long. CDR1 SEHNR and CDR2 FQNEAQ come from the germline V gene (reference sequence). The CDR3 here is CASSQTGTKDEKLFF. The CDR3 region has the DNA TGTGCCAGCAGCCAGACCGGGACAAAAGATGAAAAACTGTTTTTT.

The chain links TRBV6-4 to TRBJ2-3; no clear D. The CDR3 covers 15 residues. V was pared by 0 bases and J by 3 bases, with 10 bases between. Germline CDR1 reads MRHNA; CDR2 reads SNTAGT. Written as DNA, the CDR3 is TGTGCCAGCAGTGACTCGAAAGCGCCTACAGATACGCAGTATTTT. Protein product: CASSDSKAPTDTQYF.